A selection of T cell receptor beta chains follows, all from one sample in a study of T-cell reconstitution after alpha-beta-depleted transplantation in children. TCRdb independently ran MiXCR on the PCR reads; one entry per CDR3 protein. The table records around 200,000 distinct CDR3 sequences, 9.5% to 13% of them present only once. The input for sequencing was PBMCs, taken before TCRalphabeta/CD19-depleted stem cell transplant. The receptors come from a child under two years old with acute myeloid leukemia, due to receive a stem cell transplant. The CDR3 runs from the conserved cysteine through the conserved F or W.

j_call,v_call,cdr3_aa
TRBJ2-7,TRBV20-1,CSAREGPYYEQYF
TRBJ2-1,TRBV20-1,CSAPGPLSEQFF
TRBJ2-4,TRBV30,CAWSVSTTKNIQYF
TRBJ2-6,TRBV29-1,CSVETGVSGANVLTF
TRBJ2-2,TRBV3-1,CASSPSLTVTNTGELFF
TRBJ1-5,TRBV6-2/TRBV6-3,CASSKDRVQPQHF
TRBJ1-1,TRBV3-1,CASSHPPGQRSEAFF
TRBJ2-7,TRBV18,CASSPSSGSTYEQYF
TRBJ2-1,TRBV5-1,CASSPTGTNYNEQFF
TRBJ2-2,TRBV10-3,CAISRNGELFF
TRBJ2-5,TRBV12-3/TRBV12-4,CASSLRTLDLKETQYF
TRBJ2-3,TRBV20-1,CSASIGGSRDTQYF
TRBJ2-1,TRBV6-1,CASTPGGRSSYNEQFF
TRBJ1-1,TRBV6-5,CASRQGDTEAFF
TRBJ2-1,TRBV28,CASSSLRSGGTYNEQFF
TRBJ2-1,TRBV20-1,CSASHGPGEGHEQFF
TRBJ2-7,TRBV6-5,CASTPRGITRMGRILPRDEQYF
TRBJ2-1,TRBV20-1,CSCGQGAGVGNEQFF
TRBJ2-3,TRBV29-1,CSFLRTDTQYF
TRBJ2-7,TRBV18,CASSPDQASYEQYF
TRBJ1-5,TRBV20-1,CSANPPGQINQPQHF
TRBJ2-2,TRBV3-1,CASSPPRTVNTGELFF
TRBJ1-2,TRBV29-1,CSVADRAYGYTF
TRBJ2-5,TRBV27,CASSLFLKETQYF
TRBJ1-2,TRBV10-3,CAISEGPVEYGYTF
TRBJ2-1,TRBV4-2,CATSLGVYDEQFF
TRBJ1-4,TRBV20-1,CSASQGTNEKLFF
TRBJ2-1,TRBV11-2,CASSLGRRVDEQFF
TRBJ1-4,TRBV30,CAWSGGGTNEKLFF
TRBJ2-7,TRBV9,CASSAVQYF
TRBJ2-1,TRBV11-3,CASSSSTTSGRGNEQFF
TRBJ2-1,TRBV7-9,CASSTSGRFNEQFF
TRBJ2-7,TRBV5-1,CASANIDSYEQYF
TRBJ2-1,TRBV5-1,CASSGIGLAGDNEQFF
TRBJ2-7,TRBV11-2,CASSAAWETYEQYF
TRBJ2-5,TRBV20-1,CSAQVRRGRGETQYF
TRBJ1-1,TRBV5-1,CASSLVSRRDTEAFF
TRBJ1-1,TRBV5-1,CASSLHPDTNTEAFF
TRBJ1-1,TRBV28,CASSLFRDSRVSGAFF
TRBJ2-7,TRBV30,CAWSRGQTYEQYF
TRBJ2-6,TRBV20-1,CSARDSFRGAGANVLTF
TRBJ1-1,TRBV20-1,CSAREKPWNTEAFF
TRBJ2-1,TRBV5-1,CASSLSPSNEQFF
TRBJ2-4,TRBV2,CASSEQGLAKNIQYF
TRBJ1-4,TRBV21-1,CATRDRGLFANEKLFF
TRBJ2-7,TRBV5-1,CASSLVATGGGYEQYF
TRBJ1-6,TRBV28,CASSSYNSPLHF
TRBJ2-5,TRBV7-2,CASSFLAETQYF
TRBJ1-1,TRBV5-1,CASSLGFANTEAFF
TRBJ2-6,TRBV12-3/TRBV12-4,CASGHNVGSGANVLTF
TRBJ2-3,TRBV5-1,CASSLGLAGGPTDTQYF
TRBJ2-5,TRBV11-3,CASSFLGNQETQYF
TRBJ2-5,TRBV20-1,CSADSTSGTQETQYF
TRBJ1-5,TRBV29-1,CSASVGQINQPQHF
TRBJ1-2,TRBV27,CASSFDRNSYGDTF
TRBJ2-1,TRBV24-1,CATSEGQGAINNEQFF
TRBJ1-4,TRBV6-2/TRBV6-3,CASSPGSLLALFF
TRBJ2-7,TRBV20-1,CSARSGTTYEQYF
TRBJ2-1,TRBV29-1,CSGARGTSGRNEQFF
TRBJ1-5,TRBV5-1,CASSLVGLGGNQPQHF